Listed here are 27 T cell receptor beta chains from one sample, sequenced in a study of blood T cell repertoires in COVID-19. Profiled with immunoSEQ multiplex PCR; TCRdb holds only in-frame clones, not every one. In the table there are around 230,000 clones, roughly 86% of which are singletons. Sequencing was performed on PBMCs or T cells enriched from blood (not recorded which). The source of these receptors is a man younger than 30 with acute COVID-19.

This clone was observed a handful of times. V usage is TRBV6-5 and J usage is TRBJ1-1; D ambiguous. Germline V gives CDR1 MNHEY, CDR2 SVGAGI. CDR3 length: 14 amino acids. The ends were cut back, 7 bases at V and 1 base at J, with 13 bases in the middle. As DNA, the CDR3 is TGTGCCAGCAAATCAGACACTTGGAACACTGAAGCTTTCTTT. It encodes CASKSDTWNTEAFF.

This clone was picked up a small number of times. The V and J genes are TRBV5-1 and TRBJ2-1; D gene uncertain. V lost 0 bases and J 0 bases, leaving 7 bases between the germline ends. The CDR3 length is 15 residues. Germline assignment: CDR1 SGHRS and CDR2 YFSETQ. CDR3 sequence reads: CASSLGTGSYNEQFF. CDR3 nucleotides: TGCGCCAGCAGCTTGGGTACGGGCTCCTACAATGAGCAGTTCTTC.

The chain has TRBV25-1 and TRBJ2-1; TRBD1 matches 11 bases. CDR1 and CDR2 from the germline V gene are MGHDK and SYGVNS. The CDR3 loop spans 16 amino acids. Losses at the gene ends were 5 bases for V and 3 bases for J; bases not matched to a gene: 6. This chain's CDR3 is CASSPSGTGGYNEQFF. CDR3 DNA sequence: TGTGCCAGCAGTCCCTCCGGGACAGGGGGCTACAATGAGCAGTTCTTC.

The CDR3 bases are TGTGCCAGCAGCTTAGGTGGGAGCACCGGGGAGCTGTTTTTT. As protein: CASSLGGSTGELFF. The rearrangement joins TRBV7-8 to TRBJ2-2, with TRBD2 as a possible D gene (5 bases). The CDR3 has 14 amino acids. Germline V gives CDR1 SGHVS, CDR2 FQNEAQ. V lost 1 base to trimming and J lost 4 bases, with 7 bases between them.

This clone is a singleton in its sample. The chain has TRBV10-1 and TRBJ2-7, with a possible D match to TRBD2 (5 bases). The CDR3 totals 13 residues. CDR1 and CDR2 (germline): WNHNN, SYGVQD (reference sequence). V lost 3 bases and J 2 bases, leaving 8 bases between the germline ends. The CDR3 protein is CASSDPGTYEQYF. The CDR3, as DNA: TGCGCCAGCAGTGACCCGGGGACCTACGAGCAGTACTTC.

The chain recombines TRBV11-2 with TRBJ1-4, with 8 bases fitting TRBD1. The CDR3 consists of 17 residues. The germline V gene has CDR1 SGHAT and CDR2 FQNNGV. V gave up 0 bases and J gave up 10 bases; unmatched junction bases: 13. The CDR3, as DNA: TGTGCCAGCAGCTTAGATCCCCCTTACAGGGGGTGGGGAAAACTGTTTTTT. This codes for CASSLDPPYRGWGKLFF.

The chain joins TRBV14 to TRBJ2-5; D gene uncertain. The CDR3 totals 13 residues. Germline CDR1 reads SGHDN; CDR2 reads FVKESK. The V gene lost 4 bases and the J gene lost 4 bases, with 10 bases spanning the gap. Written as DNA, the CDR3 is TGTGCCAGCAGCCTCTTCGCCGGAGAGACCCAGTACTTC. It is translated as CASSLFAGETQYF.

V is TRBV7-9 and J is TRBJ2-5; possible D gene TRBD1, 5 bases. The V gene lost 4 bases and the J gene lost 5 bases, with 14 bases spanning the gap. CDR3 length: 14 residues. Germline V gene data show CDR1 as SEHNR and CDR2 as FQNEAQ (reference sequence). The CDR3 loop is CASSSPGKEETQYF. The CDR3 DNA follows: TGTGCCAGCAGCTCCCCAGGGAAGGAGGAGACCCAGTACTTC.

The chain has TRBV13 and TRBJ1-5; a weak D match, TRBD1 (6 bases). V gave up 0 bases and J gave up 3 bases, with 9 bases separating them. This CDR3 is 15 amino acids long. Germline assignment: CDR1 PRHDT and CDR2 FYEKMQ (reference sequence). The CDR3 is CASSLGTGYNQPQHF. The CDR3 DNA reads TGTGCCAGCAGCTTAGGTACAGGGTACAATCAGCCCCAGCATTTT.

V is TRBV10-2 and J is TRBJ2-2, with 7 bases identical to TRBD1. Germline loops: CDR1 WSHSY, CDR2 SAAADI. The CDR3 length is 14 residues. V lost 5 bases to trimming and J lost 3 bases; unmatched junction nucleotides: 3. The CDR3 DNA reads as TGCGCCAGCAGTTTACAGGGGTACACCGGGGAGCTGTTTTTT. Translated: CASSLQGYTGELFF.

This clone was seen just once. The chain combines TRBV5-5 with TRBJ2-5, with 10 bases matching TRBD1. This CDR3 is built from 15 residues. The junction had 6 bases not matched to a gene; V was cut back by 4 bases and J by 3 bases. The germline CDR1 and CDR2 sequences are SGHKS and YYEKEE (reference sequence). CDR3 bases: TGTGCCAGCAGCCCGACAGGGGGCAACGAAGAGACCCAGTACTTC. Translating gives CASSPTGGNEETQYF.

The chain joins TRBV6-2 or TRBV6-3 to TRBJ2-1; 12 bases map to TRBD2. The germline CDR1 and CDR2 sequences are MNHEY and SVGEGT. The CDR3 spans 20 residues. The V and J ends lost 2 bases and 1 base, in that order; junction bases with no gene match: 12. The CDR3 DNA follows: TGTGCCAGCAGTTACCGTTTGGGTCTAGCGGGAGGGGTGTCCTACAATGAGCAGTTCTTC. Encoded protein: CASSYRLGLAGGVSYNEQFF.

CDR3: CASSFEENTIYF. The CDR3, as DNA: TGTGCCAGCAGCTTCGAGGAGAACACCATATATTTT. This sequence joins TRBV7-9 and TRBJ1-3, with D hard to call. From germline, CDR1 is SEHNR and CDR2 FQNEAQ (reference sequence). CDR3 length: 12 amino acids. Trimming took off 3 bases at V and 7 bases at J, with 7 bases between the two ends.

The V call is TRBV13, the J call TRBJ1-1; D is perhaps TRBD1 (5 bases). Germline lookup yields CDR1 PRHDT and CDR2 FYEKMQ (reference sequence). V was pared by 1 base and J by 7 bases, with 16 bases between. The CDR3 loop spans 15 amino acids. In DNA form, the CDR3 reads TGTGCCAGCAGCTTAGAAGGGGAAGGGATAAATGAAGCTTTCTTT. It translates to CASSLEGEGINEAFF.

CDR3: CASSEDRDGYEQYF. For the CDR3, the DNA is TGTGCCAGCAGTGAAGACAGGGATGGCTACGAGCAGTACTTC. This chain connects TRBV2 to TRBJ2-7; a possible D gene is TRBD1 (6 bases). Germline values: CDR1 SNHLY, CDR2 FYNNEI. The CDR3 contains 14 residues. Trimming took off 1 base at V and 3 bases at J, with 10 bases between the two ends.

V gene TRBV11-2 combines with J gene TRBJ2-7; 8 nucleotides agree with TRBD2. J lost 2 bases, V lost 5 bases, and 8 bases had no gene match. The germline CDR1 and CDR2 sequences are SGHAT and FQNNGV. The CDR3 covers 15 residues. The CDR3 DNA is TGTGCCAGCAGCCCTCAGGTAGCGGGACCCTACGAGCAGTACTTC. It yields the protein CASSPQVAGPYEQYF. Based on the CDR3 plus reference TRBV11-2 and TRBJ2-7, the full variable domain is EAGVAQSPRYKIIEKRQSVAFWCNPISGHATLYWYQQILGQGPKLLIQFQNNGVVDDSQLPKDRFSAERLKGVDSTLKIQPAKLEDSAVYLCASSPQVAGPYEQYFGPGTRLTVT.

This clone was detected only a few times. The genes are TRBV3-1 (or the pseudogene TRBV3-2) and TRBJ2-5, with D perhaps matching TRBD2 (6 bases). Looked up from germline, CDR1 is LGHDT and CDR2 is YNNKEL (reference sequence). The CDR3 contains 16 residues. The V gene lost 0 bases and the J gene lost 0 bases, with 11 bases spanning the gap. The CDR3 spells CASSQDWGEYQETQYF. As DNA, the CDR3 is TGTGCCAGCAGCCAAGATTGGGGGGAGTACCAAGAGACCCAGTACTTC.

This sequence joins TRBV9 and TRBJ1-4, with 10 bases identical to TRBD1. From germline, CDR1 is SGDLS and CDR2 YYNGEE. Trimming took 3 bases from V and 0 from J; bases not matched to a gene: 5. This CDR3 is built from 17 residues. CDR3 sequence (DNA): TGTGCCAGCAGCGCGGGACAGGGGATCCCAACTAATGAAAAACTGTTTTTT. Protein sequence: CASSAGQGIPTNEKLFF.

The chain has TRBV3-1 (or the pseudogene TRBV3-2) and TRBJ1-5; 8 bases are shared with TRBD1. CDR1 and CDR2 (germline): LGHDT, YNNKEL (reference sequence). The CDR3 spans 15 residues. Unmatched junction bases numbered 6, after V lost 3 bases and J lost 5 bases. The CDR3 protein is CASSHGQGTYQPQHF. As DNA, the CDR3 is TGTGCCAGCAGCCATGGACAGGGAACCTATCAGCCCCAGCATTTT.

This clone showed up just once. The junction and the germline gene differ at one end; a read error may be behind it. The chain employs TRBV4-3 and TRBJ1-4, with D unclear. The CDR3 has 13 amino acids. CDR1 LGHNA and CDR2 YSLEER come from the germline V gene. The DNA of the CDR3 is TGCGCCAGCAGCCAGGTGAAGCCAGGCCCAAGAGTTTTT. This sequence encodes CASSQVKPGPRVF.

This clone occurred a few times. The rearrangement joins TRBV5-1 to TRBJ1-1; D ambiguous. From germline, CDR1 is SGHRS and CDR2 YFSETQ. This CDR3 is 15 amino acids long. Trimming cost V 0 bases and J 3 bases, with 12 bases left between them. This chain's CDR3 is CASSLAGGLYTEAFF. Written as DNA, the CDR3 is TGCGCCAGCAGCTTGGCCGGCGGTTTATACACTGAAGCTTTCTTT.

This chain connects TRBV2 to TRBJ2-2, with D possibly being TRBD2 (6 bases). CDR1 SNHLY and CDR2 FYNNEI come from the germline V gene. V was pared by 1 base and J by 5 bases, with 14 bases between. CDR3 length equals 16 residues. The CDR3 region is CASSEVWGTQTGELFF. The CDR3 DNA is TGTGCCAGCAGTGAAGTATGGGGGACTCAAACCGGGGAGCTGTTTTTT.

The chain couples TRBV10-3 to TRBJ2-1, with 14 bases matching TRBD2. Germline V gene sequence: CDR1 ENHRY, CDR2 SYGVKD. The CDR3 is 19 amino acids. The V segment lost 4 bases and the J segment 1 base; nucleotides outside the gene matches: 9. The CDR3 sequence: CAISGKGGLAGASYNEQFF. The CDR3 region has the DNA TGTGCCATCAGTGGAAAAGGGGGACTAGCGGGAGCGTCCTACAATGAGCAGTTCTTC.

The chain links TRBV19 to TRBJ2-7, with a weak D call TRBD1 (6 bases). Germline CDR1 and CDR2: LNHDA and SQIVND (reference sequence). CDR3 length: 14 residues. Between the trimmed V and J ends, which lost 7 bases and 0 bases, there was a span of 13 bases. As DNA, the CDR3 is TGTGCCAGTACTTGGACAGCGAGCTCCTACGAGCAGTACTTC. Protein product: CASTWTASSYEQYF. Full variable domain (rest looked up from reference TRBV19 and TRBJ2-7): DGGITQSPKYLFRKEGQNVTLSCEQNLNHDAMYWYRQDPGQGLRLIYYSQIVNDFQKGDIAEGYSVSREKKESFPLTVTSAQKNPTAFYLCASTWTASSYEQYFGPGTRLTVT.

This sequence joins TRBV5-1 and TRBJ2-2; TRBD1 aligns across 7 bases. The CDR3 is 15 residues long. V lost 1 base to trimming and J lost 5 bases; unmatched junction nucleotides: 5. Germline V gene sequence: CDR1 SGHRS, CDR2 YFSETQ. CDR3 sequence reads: CASSLKAGGTGELFF. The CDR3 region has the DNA TGCGCCAGCAGCTTGAAAGCAGGGGGAACCGGGGAGCTGTTTTTT.

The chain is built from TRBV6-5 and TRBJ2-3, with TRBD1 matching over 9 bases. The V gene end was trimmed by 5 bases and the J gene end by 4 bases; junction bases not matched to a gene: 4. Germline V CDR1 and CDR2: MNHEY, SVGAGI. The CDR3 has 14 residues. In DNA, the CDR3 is TGTGCCAGCAGTAGGGACAGGGTGTCAGATACGCAGTATTTT. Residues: CASSRDRVSDTQYF.

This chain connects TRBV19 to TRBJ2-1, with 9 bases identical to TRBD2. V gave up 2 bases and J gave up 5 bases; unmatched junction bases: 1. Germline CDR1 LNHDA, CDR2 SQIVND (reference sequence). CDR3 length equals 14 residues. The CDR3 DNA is TGTGCCAGTAGTATACTAGCGGGGAACAATGAGCAGTTCTTC. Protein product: CASSILAGNNEQFF.